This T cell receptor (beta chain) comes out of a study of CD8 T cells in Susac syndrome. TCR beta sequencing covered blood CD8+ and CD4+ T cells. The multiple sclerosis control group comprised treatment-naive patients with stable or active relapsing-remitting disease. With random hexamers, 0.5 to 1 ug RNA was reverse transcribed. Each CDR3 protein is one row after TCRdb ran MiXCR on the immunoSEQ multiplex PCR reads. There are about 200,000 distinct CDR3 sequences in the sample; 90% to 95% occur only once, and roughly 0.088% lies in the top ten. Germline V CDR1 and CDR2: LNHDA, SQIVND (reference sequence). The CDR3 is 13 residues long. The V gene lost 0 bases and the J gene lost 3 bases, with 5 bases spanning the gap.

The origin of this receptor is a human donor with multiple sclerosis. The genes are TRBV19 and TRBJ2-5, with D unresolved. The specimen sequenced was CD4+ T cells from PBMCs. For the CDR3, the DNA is TGTGCCAGTAGTATAGATCCAGAAGAGACCCAGTACTTC. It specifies CASSIDPEETQYF.